This TCR beta chain originates from a study of cytotoxic CD8 clonotypes in ibrutinib-treated CLL (dated by TCRdb to the early 2020s). With regard to the full study: The cohort had about a dozen relapsed/refractory and under 16 treatment-naive patients; fewer than 18 were IGHV unmutated. Partial responses were observed in roughly 25 patients and complete responses in 2; after a median follow-up of 68 months, remission was maintained in approximately 14 patients and progression was observed in about twelve. Samples at response were collected after a median of about twelve months of treatment, with a range of about 6 to 36 months. On average, each sample yielded 255,043 productive templates and 85,000 to 95,000 productive rearrangements. Of the roughly 86 people in the trial, around 24 had longitudinal samples available. Cryopreserved peripheral blood mononuclear cells were collected before treatment, at response, and at either disease progression or sustained remission. What the authors observed across the whole study: Baseline clonality was found to be higher than that of age-matched healthy donors and was strongly correlated with circulating CD8+ T-cell counts. At ibrutinib response clonality went up, during sustained remission it held steady, and at progression it dropped back toward baseline. Public clonotypes were rare and either shrank or stayed stable during treatment, and the rise in clonality at ibrutinib response reflected expansion of private clonotypes. Lymph node repertoires were not examined, and the timing of sampling was not matched between patients in sustained remission and those whose disease progressed.

By sample share, this clone is large (0.1 to 1%). Its specific antigen is unknown. The record has no base qualities; no much larger clone is one base away. On a MiSeq, deep resolution sequencing aimed for a depth between 1 in 1 million and 1 in 200,000 T cells, with each clonotype covered approximately 10x on average. The immunoSEQ hsTCRB Kit was used to generate the TCR beta libraries. As for the original processing: Data were analyzed with ImmunoSEQ Data Assistant and ImmunoSEQ Analyzer, with V, D and J genes assigned per IMGT definitions. Clonality, which ranges from 0 to 1, was calculated as one minus the normalized Shannon entropy of productive rearrangement frequencies. Only overrepresented clonotypes making up at least 0.05% of each patient's repertoire were included in the public clonotype analysis. Repertoires from some twelve age-matched healthy donors in immuneACCESS were used as clonality controls. Not all clones reach the TCRdb copy of this immuneACCESS table, which keeps in-frame sequences only. Checked studies attribute under half of the gap to unresolved V genes and leave the rest unexplained. From that table come the V and J calls and clone size; the DNA was used to work out D and trimming. The sample contains roughly 14,000 clones, 70% of them found a single time. The top ten hold around 5.4% of the sample.

The junction shows trimming of 1 base on V and 1 base on J, and the gene matches do not reach 2 bases of it. From cysteine to phenylalanine, the CDR3 is 16 amino acids long. The entry retains the CDR3 DNA only, 48 bases that are in frame from base 1. The CDR1 and CDR2 encoded by the germline V gene are SGHAT and FQNNGV. Roughly 1.8 micrograms of genomic DNA were extracted from cryopreserved PBMCs for TCR beta library preparation. Longitudinal blood samples from CLL patients receiving ibrutinib monotherapy were subjected to high-throughput TCR beta sequencing. The patients took part in an open-label, single-center phase 2 trial of ibrutinib monotherapy.

The chain was built from TRBV11-2 and TRBJ2-3, with 10 middle bases fitting TRBD2. The TCR sequence derives from a human donor with chronic lymphocytic leukemia. Sequenced here: PBMCs, sampled before ibrutinib treatment. At the DNA level, the sequence is TGTGCCAGCAGCTTAGGGCTAGCGGGAGGCACAGATACGCAGTATTTT. Translated, this is CASSLGLAGGTDTQYF.